This TCR beta chain appears in the sequencing data of a study of shared clonotypes between healthy human individuals. General observations from the study: Clonotypes not shared had lower generation probabilities than those common to all four donors. Tissues were not sampled, only blood, and their repertoires likely differ. What naive subsets generally showed was a larger estimated richness than memory subsets showed.

The protocol was immunoSEQ multiplex PCR, while the TCRdb copy is restricted to in-frame clones and leaves out a portion. The sample has roughly 1,100,000 clones, 65% to 80% seen once; the top ten hold around 1.5%. This clone was seen a single time. As yet, its antigen is unknown. Germline V CDR1 and CDR2: MNHEY, SVGAGI. With V trimmed by 5 bases and J by 9 bases, 6 bases remained unmatched. The CDR3 loop spans 13 amino acids. Material for sequencing was memory CD4+ T cells sorted from blood. Described subset: CD45RA-negative fraction. The V and J genes are TRBV6-5 and TRBJ2-4; TRBD1 aligns across 8 bases. The receptor's source is a man aged 18 to 29 in good health. Here the CDR3 reads CASSRDRGGIQYF. Written as DNA, the CDR3 is TGTGCCAGCAGTAGAGACAGGGGAGGCATTCAGTACTTC.